A single sample gave rise to the 7 T cell receptor beta chains below, sequenced in a study of T cells in Graves' hyperthyroidism and ophthalmopathy. RNA transcripts provided the source from which TCR beta CDR3 regions were amplified. TCR CDR3 underwent first-round RT-PCR with the HTBI primer set. TCRdb called the multiplex PCR reads again in MiXCR, with one record for every CDR3 protein. The table has 370,000 or so distinct CDR3 sequences, around 25% seen once. Sequencing was done on a sample of blood. The receptors were gathered from a man aged 50-60 years with Graves' hyperthyroidism.

This clonotype was seen many times. CDR3 coding DNA: TGTGCCAGCAGCTTACATAGCGGGAGGACAGATACGCAGTATTTT. Translating it yields CASSLHSGRTDTQYF. The chain couples TRBV7-2 to TRBJ2-3; 10 positions agree with TRBD2. Losses at the gene ends were 2 bases for V and 3 bases for J; bases not matched to a gene: 2. CDR1 is SGHTA, CDR2 FQGNSA, per germline. The length of the CDR3 is 15 residues.

This clonotype has at least ten counts. This sequence joins TRBV12-3 or TRBV12-4 and TRBJ1-1, with 7 bases lining up with TRBD1. This CDR3 has 15 residues. Trimming cost V 5 bases and J 1 base; bases outside gene matches: 7. CDR3 nucleotides: TGTGCCAGCAGTATTACTGGGACAGCGAACACTGAAGCTTTCTTT. It codes for CASSITGTANTEAFF.

This clonotype was seen more than once but under ten times. This sequence joins TRBV11-3 and TRBJ2-1; D is possibly TRBD1 (6 bases). The CDR3 loop spans 15 amino acids. V was pared by 1 base and J by 9 bases, with 16 bases between. Per the germline V gene, CDR1 is SGHNT and CDR2 is YENEEA. The CDR3 spells CASSLVWQGIGEQFF. CDR3 coding DNA: TGTGCCAGCAGCTTAGTCTGGCAGGGGATAGGTGAGCAGTTCTTC.

There are many counts of this clonotype. The CDR3 DNA reads as TGTGCCAGCAGCTCTGCTGCTAGCACAGATACGCAGTATTTT. Its protein is CASSSAASTDTQYF. This chain connects TRBV11-3 to TRBJ2-3; D is undetermined. Per germline, CDR1 SGHNT and CDR2 YENEEA. V was cut by 4 bases and J by 0 bases, with 8 bases left in between. This CDR3 is 14 amino acids long.

Regarding this clonotype: Relative to the germline gene, one junction end is altered; a read error may explain this. CDR3 residues: CASSLVGPRNRPQHF. The CDR3 DNA is TGTGCCAGCAGCTTAGTAGGGCCACGCAATCGGCCCCAGCATTTT. The J gene is TRBJ1-5, the V gene TRBV7-2; no firm D call. This CDR3 contains 15 residues. Germline-derived CDR1 and CDR2 are SGHTA and FQGNSA.

This clonotype appeared a few times. V is TRBV20-1 and J is TRBJ1-1, with TRBD1 as a possible D gene (6 bases). This CDR3 comprises 13 residues. CDR1 is DFQATT and CDR2 is SNEGSKA in the germline V gene (reference sequence). V was cut by 1 base and J by 12 bases, with 18 bases left in between. Here the CDR3 reads CSARGVSQGLTFF. For the CDR3, the DNA is TGCAGTGCTAGAGGAGTTAGTCAGGGGTTAACTTTCTTT.

This chain links TRBV28 with TRBJ1-2; D is undetermined. The CDR3 contains 14 residues. CDR1 and CDR2 from the germline V gene are MDHEN and SYDVKM. V shed 6 bases and J shed 8 bases, with 19 bases lying between them. CDR3: CASSPAQDGGGYTF. In DNA, the CDR3 is TGTGCCAGCAGCCCAGCCCAGGACGGCGGAGGCTACACCTTC.